This T cell receptor (beta chain) emerged from a study of identifying expanded T cells in peripheral blood. Using immunoSEQ multiplex PCR, the repertoire was profiled, and TCRdb retains in-frame clones only, with some absent. The sample has around 91,000 clones; 88% are singletons. About this clone: Its antigen is not identified.

CDR1 is MNHNS and CDR2 is SASEGT in the germline V gene. The CDR3 extends over 14 amino acids. Trimming took 6 bases from V and 5 from J; bases not matched to a gene: 7. Whole-study results and caveats: Approximately 1.1 clones differed between technical replicates, versus approximately 17 and 20 over time.

No infections or other immune events were documented during collection. Sequencing input: blood. This TCR came from a person aged 18 to 70 in good health. This chain uses TRBV6-1 with TRBJ1-1, with 9 bases aligning to TRBD1. Here the CDR3 DNA reads TGTGCCAGCAGCTACGGACAGGGGAGTACTGAAGCTTTCTTT. As protein: CASSYGQGSTEAFF.